A selection of T cell receptor beta chains follows, all from one sample in a study of shared clonotypes between healthy human individuals. Profiled with immunoSEQ multiplex PCR; TCRdb holds only in-frame clones, not every one. The top ten clones hold over 0.09% of a sample with about 590,000 clones, about 95% of them seen once. What was sequenced was naive CD8+ T cells sorted from blood. These receptors came from a woman aged 25 to 45 in good health. Both conserved end residues are trimmed from each CDR3. Fields, in order: V gene, D gene, CDR3 protein. A D gene is named only where the DNA matches it firmly.

TRBV28 NA ASILGHGHYEQY
TRBV5-4 TRBD2 ASSVGTSVHSGANVLT
TRBV10-1 TRBD1 ASSPGGRGEQY
TRBV7-9 NA ASSPTGSDTQY
TRBV30 NA AWSAMRRTYEQY
TRBV7-6 NA ASNPSGSGTDTQY
TRBV28 NA ASSLRSGYEQY
TRBV20-1 NA SARPAYEQY
TRBV11-2 NA ASSTGEFDTEAF
TRBV15 NA ATSRVSHREENEQF